There are a few counts of the clone carrying this T cell receptor (beta chain). Its antigen is still unknown. The sample originates from a study of T-cell memory formation after mild COVID-19. Via MiXCR, TCRdb re-called the 5' RACE reads, giving one row per CDR3 protein. This table has around 130,000 distinct CDR3 sequences, 15% to 20% appearing once. The study's findings and limits: CD4+ bias marked clones expanding day 15 to 37, unlike balanced contracting clones. Some clones that responded turned up in pre-infection memory, which suggests that cross-reactive memory joined in. Mainly CM and EM harbored the contracting CD4+ clones; mainly EMRA harbored the CD8+ ones.

This CDR3 is built from 13 residues. Deletions cut 7 bases from V and 0 bases from J, with 9 bases between. This TCR was sampled from a man between 18 and 29 years old who had mild COVID-19 (a few samples of this study predate the infection). Cell type and time point are not known. The chain recombines TRBV12-3 or TRBV12-4 with TRBJ2-5; D unresolved. The specimen sequenced was PBMCs or a T cell subset sorted from them (not recorded which). DNA of the CDR3: TGTGCCAGCACCAAACGGGACCAAGAGACCCAGTACTTC. It specifies CASTKRDQETQYF.